This record looks at one T cell receptor beta chain sequence and its context. No antigen is known for it. The entry originates in a study of lymphopenia after photon versus proton radiotherapy. Study-wide points: Relative stability marked proton patients; photon patients lost diversity and naive cells. Better survival with proton therapy was suggested as possible, not demonstrated. Post-nadir diversity loss with photons came from oligoclonal expansion, particularly CD8+ Temra cells. Post-nadir TCR diversity decline inversely tracked overall survival among those who died.

V gave up 3 bases and J gave up 4 bases; unmatched junction bases: 3. The CDR3 length is 13 residues. Germline assignment: CDR1 GTSNPN and CDR2 SVGIG (reference sequence). The method was immunoSEQ multiplex PCR; TCRdb's version includes in-frame clones alone and lacks a portion of them. The profile shows about 12,000 clones, 88% of them singletons. Sequences were derived from peripheral blood, sampled from a patient treated with photon-based radiotherapy. This TCR was sampled from a man aged 60-69 years with pancreatic cancer. The V call is TRBV30, the J call TRBJ1-3; TRBD1 matches 7 bases. The CDR3 loop is CAWRKGAGNTIYF. CDR3 DNA: TGTGCCTGGAGGAAGGGGGCAGGAAACACCATATATTTT.